This TCR beta chain came from a study of blood T cells in healthy people across ages. The use of a sample-barcoded 5' primer and a J-beta primer mix characterized a second PCR of 7 to 11 cycles. One entry per CDR3 protein, called by TCRdb with MiXCR from the 5' RACE reads. The data show some 550,000 distinct CDR3 sequences, with around 50% seen just once and around 25% held by the top ten. In terms of origin and age, donors were healthy Caucasian individuals from Russia aged 6 to 90. Drawn from each donor were ten milliliters of peripheral blood. Germline loops: CDR1 SQVTM, CDR2 ANQGSEA. The CDR3 is made up of 12 amino acids. Trimming cost V 4 bases and J 6 bases, with 12 bases left between them.

The V gene is TRBV29-1, the J gene TRBJ1-2; no clear D. Sequencing input: blood. The TCR comes from a man aged 80 or over in good health. The CDR3 nucleotides read TGCAGCGTTGCCAGCCCACCCGATGGCTACACCTTC. Its translation: CSVASPPDGYTF.